This T cell receptor (beta chain) was identified during a study of control samples from healthy donors and cancer patients. The CDR3 extends over 15 amino acids. The germline V gene has CDR1 MGHRA and CDR2 YSYEKL. The germline V and J ends were trimmed by 3 bases and 0 bases, with 8 bases remaining between them. Here immunoSEQ multiplex PCR was the method, and the copy in TCRdb shows in-frame clones only, minus some. The sample consists of 140,000 to 150,000 clones, roughly 93% of them appearing once. The genes are TRBV4-1 and TRBJ2-2; D is perhaps TRBD1 (6 bases). The receptor comes from a man aged 18 to 29 in good health. The sample was blood. The chain's CDR3 is CASSQGAANTGELFF. DNA for the CDR3: TGCGCCAGCAGCCAGGGGGCAGCGAACACCGGGGAGCTGTTTTTT.